This passage covers 28 T cell receptor beta chains from one sample sequenced in a study of blood T cells in healthy people across ages. With a J-beta primer mix and a sample-barcoded 5' primer, a second PCR ran about 7 to 12 cycles. TCRdb fed the 5' RACE reads into MiXCR, producing one record per CDR3 protein. The table includes around 1,600,000 distinct CDR3 sequences, under 55% detected once. Sequences were obtained from blood. These receptors originate from a woman under 30 in good health.

This clonotype was seen a handful of times. This sequence joins TRBV29-1 and TRBJ1-1; 9 bases agree with TRBD1. Per germline, CDR1 SQVTM and CDR2 ANQGSEA. The CDR3 is 13 residues long. J was trimmed by 4 bases and V by 6 bases; bases with no gene match: 6. CDR3 sequence reads: CSVHADRGTEAFF. As DNA, the CDR3 is TGCAGCGTCCACGCGGACAGGGGCACTGAAGCTTTCTTT.

This chain connects TRBV20-1 to TRBJ2-7; D not resolved. This CDR3 spans 14 amino acids. Trimming stripped 0 bases from V and 0 bases from J, with 9 bases between. Germline assignment: CDR1 DFQATT and CDR2 SNEGSKA (reference sequence). The DNA of the CDR3 is TGCAGTGCTAGAGATGGAAGGAGCTCCTACGAGCAGTACTTC. Amino acid sequence: CSARDGRSSYEQYF.

The chain has TRBV3-1 and TRBJ2-1, with TRBD2 matching 9 bases. In germline, CDR1 is LGHDT, CDR2 YNNKEL (reference sequence). V was pared by 4 bases and J by 7 bases, with 8 bases of the junction left unmatched. The CDR3 consists of 15 residues. The CDR3 loop is CASSPLWLAGNEQFF. The CDR3 DNA follows: TGTGCCAGCAGCCCTTTGTGGCTAGCGGGGAATGAGCAGTTCTTC.

V is TRBV15 and J is TRBJ2-7; TRBD2 agrees at 8 bases. The CDR3 consists of 16 residues. From germline, CDR1 is LNHNV and CDR2 YYDKDF (reference sequence). Germline trimming cut 0 bases from V and 4 bases from J; bases unmatched to any gene: 8. In DNA, the CDR3 is TGTGCCACCAGCAGAGATCCGCGGGGGGCTCTGTACGAGCAGTACTTC. As protein: CATSRDPRGALYEQYF.

This clonotype was observed a handful of times. The CDR3: CASRMTGRYEQYF. CDR3 nucleotide sequence: TGCGCCAGCAGGATGACAGGGCGCTACGAGCAGTACTTC. The V gene is TRBV5-1, the J gene TRBJ2-5, with 7 positions matching TRBD1. The J call may be incorrect, as the DNA end agrees better with TRBJ2-7. The CDR3 contains 13 residues. Germline CDR1 reads SGHRS; CDR2 reads YFSETQ.

The chain couples TRBV29-1 to TRBJ2-7; 8 bases line up with TRBD2. Germline lookup yields CDR1 SQVTM and CDR2 ANQGSEA. J was trimmed by 5 bases and V by 5 bases; bases with no gene match: 8. The CDR3 sequence is 13 residues long. The CDR3 DNA is TGCAGCGTTCGAGCGGGAGTCAGAAACGAGCAGTACTTC. Residues: CSVRAGVRNEQYF.

This sequence joins TRBV27 and TRBJ2-5, with D possibly TRBD1 on 5 matching bases. This CDR3 is 15 amino acids long. Germline V CDR1 and CDR2: MNHEY, SMNVEV (reference sequence). Trimming removed 2 bases from V and 2 bases from J, with 12 bases in between. In DNA, the CDR3 is TGTGCCAGCAGTTTAAGCTCGACAGTTCAAGAGACCCAGTACTTC. It codes for CASSLSSTVQETQYF.

This clonotype was seen a handful of times. The chain joins TRBV20-1 to TRBJ1-5; TRBD1 matches 9 bases. The CDR3 has 14 amino acids. Per germline, CDR1 DFQATT and CDR2 SNEGSKA (reference sequence). V gave up 6 bases and J gave up 6 bases; unmatched junction bases: 9. The CDR3 nucleotides are TGCAGTGCCACGGGGACAGGGTATTTTCAGCCCCAGCATTTT. Protein product: CSATGTGYFQPQHF.

The V and J genes are TRBV9 and TRBJ2-5, with 7 positions matching TRBD2. The CDR3 is 12 residues long. CDR1 and CDR2 (germline): SGDLS, YYNGEE. Trimming cost V 3 bases and J 11 bases; bases outside gene matches: 7. The CDR3 reads CASSASGLEQYF. The CDR3 nucleotides read TGTGCCAGCAGCGCTAGCGGTCTAGAGCAGTACTTC.

The chain employs TRBV6-5 and TRBJ1-1; no clear D gene. V was cut by 2 bases and J by 4 bases, with 8 bases left in between. Germline loops: CDR1 MNHEY, CDR2 SVGAGI. The CDR3 runs to 13 residues. CDR3: CASSYRTVTEAFF. The CDR3 DNA is TGTGCCAGCAGTTACAGGACGGTCACTGAAGCTTTCTTT.

This clonotype was counted only a few times. V gene TRBV7-2 combines with J gene TRBJ2-3; the match to TRBD2 covers 10 bases. The CDR3 is made up of 16 amino acids. Germline V gene data show CDR1 as SGHTA and CDR2 as FQGNSA. V lost 3 bases, J lost 1 base, and 4 bases stayed unmatched. Here the CDR3 reads CASSFSGGRGTDTQYF. CDR3 coding DNA: TGTGCCAGCAGCTTTAGCGGGGGGAGGGGCACAGATACGCAGTATTTT.

This clonotype has only a few counts. The chain joins TRBV20-1 to TRBJ2-1; 7 positions match TRBD2. CDR1 is DFQATT and CDR2 is SNEGSKA in the germline V gene (reference sequence). V was pared by 7 bases and J by 2 bases, with 5 bases of the junction left unmatched. This CDR3 spans 13 amino acids. The CDR3 coding sequence is TGCAGTGTTCGAGCGGGGCCCTACAATGAGCAGTTCTTC. It encodes CSVRAGPYNEQFF.

V is TRBV3-1 and J is TRBJ2-7; 11 bases agree with TRBD2. Gene TRBJ2-5 matches the end of the DNA better, so the J call may be wrong. Germline V CDR1 and CDR2: LGHDT, YNNKEL (reference sequence). The CDR3 is 16 residues long. The DNA for the CDR3 is TGTGCCAGCAGCCAAACCCTCACTAGCGGGAGTGAGACCCAGTACTTC. Translation gives CASSQTLTSGSETQYF.

The rearrangement links TRBV20-1 to TRBJ2-7; 12 positions match TRBD2. This CDR3 comprises 14 residues. Germline CDR1 and CDR2: DFQATT and SNEGSKA (reference sequence). The junction had 9 bases not matched to a gene; V was cut back by 7 bases and J by 5 bases. The CDR3 loop reads CSGMTSGSNNEQYF. CDR3 in DNA: TGCAGTGGGATGACTAGCGGGAGCAACAACGAGCAGTACTTC.

This clonotype has only a few counts. The V call is TRBV6-1, the J call TRBJ1-4; 8 bases are a match to TRBD1. CDR1 and CDR2 from the germline V gene are MNHNS and SASEGT. The CDR3 consists of 17 residues. After removal of 0 bases from V and 5 bases from J, the junction contained 8 bases not matched to a gene. CDR3 amino acids: CASSEAQGYRGNEKLFF. CDR3 DNA sequence: TGTGCCAGCAGTGAAGCGCAGGGTTACAGGGGGAATGAAAAACTGTTTTTT.

This clonotype turned up a few times. The chain employs TRBV29-1 and TRBJ1-1, with D possibly matching TRBD1 (6 bases). CDR1 is SQVTM, CDR2 ANQGSEA, per germline. The CDR3 spans 14 residues. V was clipped by 3 bases and J by 1 base, with 12 bases between them. CDR3 protein: CSVETGLGNTEAFF. The CDR3 nucleotides are TGCAGCGTTGAGACAGGTTTAGGGAACACTGAAGCTTTCTTT.

This clonotype was observed a single time. The chain joins TRBV6-5 to TRBJ2-1; 13 bases agree with TRBD2. Germline CDR1 is MNHEY and CDR2 is SVGAGI. Trimming at V came to 6 bases and at J to 9 bases, leaving 8 bases not matched to a gene. The CDR3 runs to 15 residues. The CDR3 protein is CASRGGLAGAGEQFF. The CDR3 DNA reads TGTGCCAGCAGGGGTGGACTAGCGGGGGCAGGTGAGCAGTTCTTC.

This chain links TRBV7-8 with TRBJ2-7; D might be TRBD1 or TRBD2, each matching 5 bases. Germline CDR1 reads SGHVS; CDR2 reads FQNEAQ. The CDR3 consists of 15 residues. Trimming removed 4 bases at V and 1 base at J, with 14 bases between. This chain's CDR3 is CASSSQPGPSYEQYF. The CDR3 DNA reads TGTGCCAGCAGCTCCCAACCGGGGCCGTCCTACGAGCAGTACTTC.

The CDR3 protein is CASSLAPVGMVSNQPQHF. CDR3 DNA: TGTGCCAGCAGCTTAGCGCCGGTTGGGATGGTGAGCAATCAGCCCCAGCATTTT. The chain combines TRBV7-9 with TRBJ1-5, with D unresolved. Germline CDR1 SEHNR, CDR2 FQNEAQ (reference sequence). Trimming stripped 0 bases from V and 1 base from J, with 16 bases between. This CDR3 is built from 18 residues.

The genes are TRBV5-1 and TRBJ1-1; D possibly corresponds to TRBD1 (6 bases). This CDR3 comprises 15 residues. V was clipped by 4 bases and J by 1 base, with 14 bases between them. CDR1 and CDR2 from the germline V gene are SGHRS and YFSETQ. The CDR3 DNA follows: TGCGCCAGCAGCACCAGGGACACACAGAACACTGAAGCTTTCTTT. Residues: CASSTRDTQNTEAFF.

The chain employs TRBV4-1 and TRBJ2-3; 7 nucleotides match TRBD2. The J segment lost 2 bases and the V segment lost 1 base, leaving 6 bases of the junction unmatched. The CDR3 contains 16 residues. Germline-derived CDR1 and CDR2 are MGHRA and YSYEKL. DNA for the CDR3: TGCGCCAGCAGCCAAGTTAATGCGGGGGACACAGATACGCAGTATTTT. It codes for CASSQVNAGDTDTQYF.

This rearrangement joins TRBV9 to TRBJ2-5, with 7 bases identical to TRBD1. The CDR3 has 15 residues. The V and J ends lost 4 bases and 4 bases, in that order; junction bases with no gene match: 10. Germline V CDR1 and CDR2: SGDLS, YYNGEE. CDR3 residues: CASSIKPTGRETQYF. Written as DNA, the CDR3 is TGTGCCAGCAGCATCAAACCGACAGGGCGAGAGACCCAGTACTTC.

DNA of the CDR3: TGTGCCAGCAGTCTCGCCGAACAGGGGGCTGGTCAGCCCCAGCATTTT. The encoded protein is CASSLAEQGAGQPQHF. This chain uses TRBV6-2 or TRBV6-3 with TRBJ1-5; 9 positions agree with TRBD1. The V gene's germline CDR1 is MNHEY and CDR2 SVGEGT. The CDR3 runs to 16 residues. Unmatched junction bases numbered 11, after V lost 5 bases and J lost 6 bases.

For this clonotype: A much larger clone differs from this one at a single base, so this may be a read error. The rearrangement joins TRBV9 to TRBJ2-2; D possibly matches TRBD1 or TRBD2 (6 bases each). In germline, CDR1 is SGDLS, CDR2 YYNGEE. The CDR3 spans 14 residues. This chain's CDR3 is CASSVEGHTGGLFF. DNA for the CDR3: TGTGCCAGCAGCGTGGAGGGACACACCGGGGGGCTGTTTTTT.

The chain uses TRBV7-3 and TRBJ1-5, with D maybe TRBD1 (5 bases). The CDR3 length is 15 residues. CDR1 is SGHTA and CDR2 is FQGTGA in the germline V gene. Trimming left V 2 bases short and J 5 bases short, with 13 bases between. CDR3 bases: TGTGCCAGCAGCTTAGTGGGACCGGAGCATCAGCCCCAGCATTTT. Translation: CASSLVGPEHQPQHF.

The chain employs TRBV7-2 and TRBJ2-3; D gene uncertain. Germline V lookup: CDR1 SGHTA, CDR2 FQGNSA. V was pared by 5 bases and J by 6 bases, with 15 bases between. The CDR3 is 14 amino acids. In DNA form, the CDR3 reads TGTGCCAGCAGCACGGGCCTCCCCGCGGATACGCAGTATTTT. Translation: CASSTGLPADTQYF.

The CDR3 DNA reads as TGTGCCAGCAGCGTAGAACACTTAGGCCGGCAGTACTTC. Its translation: CASSVEHLGRQYF. This chain uses TRBV7-9 with TRBJ2-7; D ambiguous. This CDR3 has 13 amino acids. Deletions cut 5 bases from V and 9 bases from J, with 17 bases between. CDR1 is SEHNR and CDR2 is FQNEAQ in the germline V gene (reference sequence).

The J gene is TRBJ2-2, the V gene TRBV5-1; 11 nucleotides align to TRBD1. CDR3 length: 16 amino acids. V lost 4 bases and J lost 7; bases outside the gene matches: 9. Germline assignment: CDR1 SGHRS and CDR2 YFSETQ. The CDR3 sequence: CASSRGDRGYRGELFF. As DNA, the CDR3 is TGCGCCAGCAGCCGAGGGGACAGGGGGTATCGCGGGGAGCTGTTTTTT.